This is a list of T cell receptor beta chains from one sample in a study of T-cell memory formation after mild COVID-19. Each CDR3 protein gets one entry after TCRdb re-called the 5' RACE reads with MiXCR. The sample comprises a few hundred thousand distinct CDR3 sequences, about a sixth of which are singletons, and roughly 23% rests with the top ten. Sequenced input: PBMCs or a T cell subset sorted from them (not recorded which). These TCRs come from a man younger than 35 who had mild COVID-19 (a few samples of this study predate the infection). Cell type and time point are not known. CDR3s include the opening cysteine and the closing phenylalanine or tryptophan. D genes are given only for firm matches. The size field is filled for only some rows; it gives once, few, many or a size class.

J	V	size	D	CDR3	DNA
TRBJ1-1	TRBV6-4	NA	NA	CASSDRGGTEAFF	TGTGCCAGCAGTGACAGGGGGGGCACTGAAGCTTTCTTT
TRBJ2-6	TRBV5-1	many	NA	CASNQGGGANVLTF	TGCGCCAGCAACCAGGGAGGTGGGGCCAACGTCCTGACTTTC
TRBJ2-5	TRBV13	few	TRBD2	CASSPPSGGAGQETQYF	TGTGCCAGCAGCCCACCTAGCGGGGGGGCAGGTCAAGAGACCCAGTACTTC
TRBJ1-4	TRBV6-5	NA	TRBD1	CASSYGQGAGEKLFF	TGTGCCAGCAGTTACGGACAGGGGGCAGGGGAAAAACTGTTTTTT
TRBJ2-1	TRBV6-1	NA	NA	CASNEGAEYNEQFF	TGTGCCAGCAACGAGGGCGCGGAGTACAATGAGCAGTTCTTC
TRBJ2-3	TRBV27	NA	NA	CASSSGNTDTQYF	TGTGCCAGCAGTTCGGGGAACACAGATACGCAGTATTTT
TRBJ2-2	TRBV9	few	NA	CASSWSGATGELFF	TGTGCCAGCAGTTGGTCGGGGGCGACCGGGGAGCTGTTTTTT
TRBJ2-3	TRBV7-9	NA	TRBD2	CASSLTSGGPSTDTQYF	TGTGCCAGCAGCCTGACTAGCGGGGGACCTAGCACAGATACGCAGTATTTT
TRBJ2-3	TRBV5-1	many	NA	CASSLVGLDTQYF	TGCGCCAGCAGCTTGGTAGGCCTAGATACGCAGTATTTT
TRBJ2-5	TRBV7-9	NA	NA	CASSFRRPQETQYF	TGTGCCAGCAGCTTTCGCCGTCCCCAAGAGACCCAGTACTTC
TRBJ1-1	TRBV28	many	TRBD1	CASSLGDRAPEAFF	TGTGCCAGCAGTTTGGGGGACAGGGCCCCTGAAGCTTTCTTT